This T cell receptor (beta chain) emerged from a study of T cell responses to AZD1222 COVID-19 vaccine. Generated by immunoSEQ multiplex PCR, the TCRdb table keeps only in-frame clones and is missing some. The repertoire includes 150,000 or so clones, over 75% of them detected once, and approximately 1.5% sits in the top ten. In germline, CDR1 is SNHLY, CDR2 FYNNEI. This CDR3 has 15 residues. Trimming removed 8 bases from V and 1 base from J, with 14 bases in between. Study-level points and caveats: Researchers took repertoire samples only after the peak T cell response had come. Once two AZD1222 doses were given, Spike-specific TCR breadth and depth went up.

On this clone itself: The antigen remains unidentified.

The sample consisted of peripheral blood, taken on day 0 of AZD1222 vaccination. The origin of this receptor is an adult in good health. The genes are TRBV2 and TRBJ2-2; no firm D call. For the CDR3, the DNA is TGTGCCAGCGCGCGGTCTACCCAGAACACCGGGGAGCTGTTTTTT. As protein: CASARSTQNTGELFF.